A single T cell receptor (beta chain) is shown here with its context. Its specific antigen is unknown. Base qualities are not recorded, but no much larger clone differs from it by a single base. These data originate in a study of human versus mouse CDR3 diversity and MHC coevolution (dated by TCRdb to between 2016 and 2019). As for the study more broadly: According to reports, the immunoSEQ assay detects one in 200,000 T cells and minimizes multiplex PCR amplification bias. Across mouse and human samples, the number of valid reads per sample ranged from about 5.5 x 10^6 to 1.8 x 10^7. Repertoires of human naive CD4 T cells were used as a reference for TCR selection on multiple MHC II alleles and were compared against human-TCR-locus transgenic mice carrying single MHC II. Three healthy volunteer blood donors made up the human cohort, with one aged 30 to 39, one aged 40 to 50 and one aged 60 to 70 at collection. The full study reports these points: On average, humans had more CDR3 deletions and insertions than mice, indicating greater exonuclease and TdT activity. Because human T cells were selected on six MHC II alleles, repertoire diversity in humans and mice was not considered directly comparable. Among all compared groups, most of the three human donors had the lowest clonal inequality scores. According to iCHAO1 estimates, humans had the largest TCR beta repertoire, around 1.7 million clonotypes, which was attributed likely to selection by multiple MHC II molecules.

Fluorescence-activated cell sorting was used to isolate naive CD4 T cells, defined as CD45RO-negative and CD62L-positive, from PBMCs. Each donor gave around 54 ml of fresh peripheral blood, from which PBMCs were isolated by Ficoll density centrifugation. Sorting was performed on a FACSAria III instrument, with purity above 85% for all samples. Genomic DNA was extracted from the sorted cells using the QIAGEN blood and tissue kit and was quantified on a NanoDrop 1000. TCR alpha and beta chains were deep sequenced and quantified on the immunoSEQ platform using multiplex PCR of genomic DNA. Regarding the original processing steps: IMGT gene and region definitions were used to annotate TCR sequences. Out-of-frame rearrangements were used as a proxy for the preselection repertoire and compared with in-frame clonotypes. The iCHAO1 estimator provided with the immunoSEQ platform was used to estimate repertoire size. A Gini index, which is based on the Lorenz curve, was applied to in-frame amino acid clonotypes to measure clonal inequality. Shared clonotypes were counted with the intersect function of the R package tcR, and similarity was scored with the Jaccard index. V, J and V-J usage frequencies went into a principal component analysis run with the R prcomp function, with no normalization applied. Held by TCRdb, this immuneACCESS table contains in-frame sequences only and omits some clones. Under half of the omission traces to an unresolved V gene where checked; the cause of the rest is unknown. Clone size and V and J calls were adopted from that table, with D and trimming inferred from the DNA. The sample includes about 83,000 clones, with under 95% observed a single time. The ten most abundant clones make up less than 0.16% of the sample.

After removal of 0 bases from V and 7 bases from J, the junction retains 4 bases not matched to a gene. Measured from the cysteine to the phenylalanine, the CDR3 is 16 residues long. This entry keeps only the CDR3 DNA: 48 bases, framed from base 1. As encoded in the germline V gene, CDR1 is SGHRS while CDR2 is YFSETQ. The rearranged segments are TRBV5-1 and TRBJ2-2; 12 bases in the middle match TRBD1. The sequence came from a person aged 30 to 69 in good health. The source material was naive CD4+ T cells from blood. The sample's cell subset or site, from its label and the paper: CD45RO-negative CD62L-positive naive CD4 T cells. The DNA sequence is as follows: TGCGCCAGCAGCTTGGCTGGGACAGGGGGCGTCGGGGAGCTGTTTTTT. The translation is CASSLAGTGGVGELFF. The full variable domain, completed from the reference TRBV5-1 and TRBJ2-2 proteins outside the CDR3, reads KAGVTQTPRYLIKTRGQQVTLSCSPISGHRSVSWYQQTPGQGLQFLFEYFSETQRNKGNFPGRFSGRQFSNSRSEMNVSTLELGDSALYLCASSLAGTGGVGELFFGEGSRLTVL.